Each of the 29 T cell receptor beta chains below was sequenced from the same sample in a study of blood T cell repertoires in COVID-19. Assay: immunoSEQ multiplex PCR; the TCRdb copy retains only in-frame clones and omits some. The sample yields about 250,000 clones, roughly 80% seen once. Material for sequencing was peripheral blood. These TCRs come from a man older than 75 with acute or convalescent COVID-19.

V usage is TRBV7-3 and J usage is TRBJ1-1; D call uncertain. Per germline, CDR1 SGHTA and CDR2 FQGTGA. The CDR3 spans 13 residues. V lost 5 bases and J 1 base, leaving 8 bases between the germline ends. CDR3 sequence (DNA): TGTGCCAGCAGCGAGTACAGGAACACTGAAGCTTTCTTT. Translating gives CASSEYRNTEAFF.

This clone was found a few times. The CDR3, as DNA: TGCAGTGCTAGTAAGAGGGGAGGTGGGGGTCAGCCCCAGCATTTT. Translating gives CSASKRGGGGQPQHF. V gene TRBV20-1 combines with J gene TRBJ1-5; D might be TRBD1 (5 bases). The CDR3 extends over 15 amino acids. Germline V lookup: CDR1 DFQATT, CDR2 SNEGSKA (reference sequence). Trimming left V 3 bases short and J 6 bases short, with 18 bases between.

The chain joins TRBV5-6 to TRBJ1-2; 7 nucleotides match TRBD1. Germline V gene sequence: CDR1 SGHDT, CDR2 YYEEEE. V trimming: 1 base; J trimming: 7 bases; junction bases outside the gene matches: 1. The CDR3 contains 12 residues. The CDR3 is CASSLYRGGYTF. The DNA for the CDR3 is TGTGCCAGCAGCTTGTACAGGGGTGGCTACACCTTC.

This sequence joins TRBV18 and TRBJ1-5, with D possibly TRBD1 on 5 matching bases. The CDR3 sequence is 14 residues long. Germline loops: CDR1 KGHSH, CDR2 LQKENI. Trimming stripped 6 bases from V and 5 bases from J, with 14 bases between. The CDR3 DNA follows: TGTGCCAGCTCCGAGAGGCAGGGATATCAGCCCCAGCATTTT. Residues: CASSERQGYQPQHF. Looking up the rest from reference TRBV18 and TRBJ1-5 gives the full variable domain: NAGVMQNPRHLVRRRGQEARLRCSPMKGHSHVYWYRQLPEEGLKFMVYLQKENIIDESGMPKERFSAEFPKEGPSILRIQQVVRGDSAAYFCASSERQGYQPQHFGDGTRLSIL.

V gene TRBV6-5 combines with J gene TRBJ1-6; possibly TRBD1 for D (6 bases). Germline CDR1 is MNHEY and CDR2 is SVGAGI. This CDR3 comprises 14 residues. The ends were cut back, 0 bases at V and 7 bases at J, with 7 bases in the middle. CDR3 DNA sequence: TGTGCCAGCAGTTACTCGGACAGAAATTCACCCCTCCACTTT. Protein product: CASSYSDRNSPLHF.

The CDR3 sequence is CASVPMGAGEQFF. CDR3 sequence (DNA): TGTGCCAGTGTACCTATGGGGGCTGGTGAGCAGTTCTTC. The rearrangement links TRBV2 to TRBJ2-1, with TRBD1 as a possible D gene (6 bases). Germline loops: CDR1 SNHLY, CDR2 FYNNEI. Trimming left V 9 bases short and J 9 bases short, with 18 bases between. The CDR3 has 13 amino acids.

The chain has TRBV9 and TRBJ1-3, with unresolved D. Germline-derived CDR1 and CDR2 are SGDLS and YYNGEE. V shed 4 bases and J shed 4 bases, with 18 bases lying between them. The CDR3 has 16 amino acids. CDR3 residues: CASSSRPTREGNTIYF. The CDR3 DNA sequence: TGTGCCAGCAGCTCTAGACCCACCCGGGAAGGAAACACCATATATTTT.

The rearrangement joins TRBV5-1 to TRBJ2-7, with 8 positions matching TRBD1. Germline V gene sequence: CDR1 SGHRS, CDR2 YFSETQ. Trimming took 2 bases from V and 4 from J; bases not matched to a gene: 8. The CDR3 runs to 15 residues. CDR3 amino acids: CASSFGTGALYEQYF. CDR3 nucleotide sequence: TGCGCCAGCAGCTTTGGGACAGGAGCCTTATACGAGCAGTACTTC.

The chain employs TRBV7-3 and TRBJ2-3; TRBD2 matches at 15 bases. The CDR3 contains 16 residues. V gave up 2 bases and J gave up 3 bases; unmatched junction bases: 0. Germline V gives CDR1 SGHTA, CDR2 FQGTGA. CDR3 DNA: TGTGCCAGCAGCTTAGGGACTAGCGGGAGGACAGATACGCAGTATTTT. Residues: CASSLGTSGRTDTQYF.

This clone has more than one count but fewer than ten. This chain links TRBV21-1 with TRBJ2-7; the D call TRBD1 from the table was never checked on the DNA. TRBV21-1 is listed as a pseudogene. CDR3 size: 15 residues. The CDR3 here is CASSKALGGVNEQYF. Written as DNA, the CDR3 is TGTGCCAGCAGCAAAGCGCTAGGGGGCGTCAACGAGCAGTACTTC.

This clone was seen a few times. The chain has TRBV21-1 and TRBJ2-7; TRBD2 is taken as the D call from the table, unchecked against the DNA. TRBV21-1 is a pseudogene locus. The length of the CDR3 is 16 residues. In nucleotides, the CDR3 is TGTGCCAGCAGCAAAAGCCCCGGGATGAGGGACTACGAGCAGTACTTC. Translation gives CASSKSPGMRDYEQYF.

The chain carries TRBV3-1 (or the pseudogene TRBV3-2) and TRBJ1-1; D uncertain. Germline values: CDR1 LGHDT, CDR2 YNNKEL (reference sequence). The CDR3 is made up of 14 amino acids. V lost 1 base to trimming and J lost 3 bases, with 9 bases between them. As DNA, the CDR3 is TGTGCCAGCAGCCAAGTCTTACGGGACACTGAAGCTTTCTTT. It is translated as CASSQVLRDTEAFF.

V is TRBV4-2 and J is TRBJ1-2, with unresolved D. The germline V and J ends were trimmed by 0 bases and 7 bases, with 9 bases remaining between them. The CDR3 is 13 residues long. In germline, CDR1 is LGHNA, CDR2 YNFKEQ. DNA of the CDR3: TGTGCCAGCAGCCAAGAGGTCCGGGGTGGCTACACCTTC. Translating gives CASSQEVRGGYTF.

V and J are TRBV6-1 and TRBJ1-2, with 7 bases fitting TRBD1. The V gene's germline CDR1 is MNHNS and CDR2 SASEGT. The ends lost 2 bases at V and 4 bases at J; junction bases unmatched: 4. The CDR3 is 14 amino acids. The CDR3 sequence: CASSEYGQVYGYTF. CDR3 bases: TGTGCCAGCAGTGAATATGGACAGGTCTATGGCTACACCTTC.

This clone came up once. CDR3 nucleotides: TGTGCCAGCAGTGAATGGGGACAGGGGAATGGCTACACCTTC. It specifies CASSEWGQGNGYTF. The chain uses TRBV25-1 and TRBJ1-2; 10 nucleotides align to TRBD1. Germline loops: CDR1 MGHDK, CDR2 SYGVNS. The CDR3 spans 14 residues. V dropped 1 base and J dropped 6; count of bases not matched to a gene: 2.

The chain combines TRBV28 with TRBJ2-1; tentative D call: TRBD1 (6 bases). Trimming pared 5 bases from V and 6 bases from J, leaving 14 bases between. The CDR3 is 14 amino acids. CDR1 and CDR2 from the germline V gene are MDHEN and SYDVKM. The CDR3 nucleotides read TGTGCCAGCAGTGCTCTAGGACAGTTCAATGAGCAGTTCTTC. It specifies CASSALGQFNEQFF.

The chain uses TRBV11-2 and TRBJ2-2, with a weak D call TRBD2 (5 bases). V was clipped by 6 bases and J by 5 bases, with 10 bases between them. Looked up from germline, CDR1 is SGHAT and CDR2 is FQNNGV. The CDR3 totals 13 residues. In DNA form, the CDR3 reads TGTGCCAGCAGACCTACTAGGACCGGGGAGCTGTTTTTT. Its translation is CASRPTRTGELFF.

The chain is built from TRBV21-1 and TRBJ1-5; no check of the table's D call, TRBD1, against the DNA was made. TRBV21-1 is reported as a pseudogene. CDR3 size: 17 residues. CDR3 residues: CASSKNWGTGGNQPQHF. The CDR3 DNA follows: TGTGCCAGCAGCAAAAATTGGGGGACAGGGGGGAATCAGCCCCAGCATTTT.

The genes are TRBV6-5 and TRBJ1-2; D is unclear. CDR1 is MNHEY and CDR2 is SVGAGI in the germline V gene. The CDR3 sequence is 15 residues long. The ends were cut back, 0 bases at V and 2 bases at J, with 10 bases in the middle. The CDR3 spells CASSYSSGENYGYTF. The CDR3 DNA follows: TGTGCCAGCAGTTACTCGAGCGGGGAGAACTATGGCTACACCTTC.

The rearrangement links TRBV3-1 (or the pseudogene TRBV3-2) to TRBJ2-1, with TRBD2 matching over 9 bases. With 1 base clipped from V and 14 bases from J, the junction kept 12 bases outside the gene matches. The length of the CDR3 is 15 residues. Germline CDR1 and CDR2: LGHDT and YNNKEL (reference sequence). DNA for the CDR3: TGTGCCAGCAGCCAAGGAGGGACTAGCCTTCTCGAGGAGTTCTTC. It specifies CASSQGGTSLLEEFF.

This rearrangement joins TRBV12-3 or TRBV12-4 to TRBJ1-2; possibly TRBD1 for D (5 bases). The CDR3 has 12 residues. V lost 8 bases and J lost 2, with 9 bases in between. The CDR3 nucleotides read TGTGCCAGCCAACGGGGGAACTATGGCTACACCTTC. It translates to CASQRGNYGYTF.

This chain joins TRBV5-1 and TRBJ2-3; 8 bases align to TRBD1. The CDR3 extends over 14 amino acids. The germline V gene has CDR1 SGHRS and CDR2 YFSETQ. Losses at the gene ends were 4 bases for V and 3 bases for J; bases not matched to a gene: 4. The CDR3 spells CASSGGQATDTQYF. DNA for the CDR3: TGCGCCAGCAGCGGGGGACAGGCTACAGATACGCAGTATTTT.

This chain joins TRBV5-1 and TRBJ2-7, with 7 positions matching TRBD1. The CDR3 contains 16 residues. J was trimmed by 1 base and V by 4 bases; bases with no gene match: 11. CDR1 and CDR2 (germline): SGHRS, YFSETQ. CDR3 in DNA: TGCGCCAGCAGCGACTATTCCGGGACAGCGTCCTACGAGCAGTACTTC. Protein sequence: CASSDYSGTASYEQYF.

V and J are TRBV2 and TRBJ1-2; 7 bases are shared with TRBD1. CDR3 length: 12 amino acids. Germline assignment: CDR1 SNHLY and CDR2 FYNNEI. J lost 6 bases, V lost 3 bases, and 1 base had no gene match. CDR3 region: CASSDRGNGYTF. CDR3 nucleotide sequence: TGTGCCAGCAGTGACAGGGGGAATGGCTACACCTTC. Looking up the rest from reference TRBV2 and TRBJ1-2 gives the full variable domain: EPEVTQTPSHQVTQMGQEVILRCVPISNHLYFYWYRQILGQKVEFLVSFYNNEISEKSEIFDDQFSVERPDGSNFTLKIRSTKLEDSAMYFCASSDRGNGYTFGSGTRLTVV.

The chain combines TRBV27 with TRBJ1-5, with D unclear. Trimming took 6 bases from V and 0 from J, leaving 6 bases between them. The CDR3 is 13 residues long. The germline V gene encodes CDR1 MNHEY and CDR2 SMNVEV (reference sequence). In DNA form, the CDR3 reads TGTGCCAGCAGGAGGTATAGCAATCAGCCCCAGCATTTT. Translating gives CASRRYSNQPQHF.

This clone appeared once. The chain uses TRBV14 and TRBJ2-2; 7 bases are shared with TRBD1. Unmatched junction bases numbered 6, after V lost 4 bases and J lost 4 bases. Germline loops: CDR1 SGHDN, CDR2 FVKESK. This CDR3 region has 15 residues. The CDR3 sequence is CASSLWTGGTGELFF. DNA for the CDR3: TGTGCCAGCAGCCTCTGGACAGGAGGCACCGGGGAGCTGTTTTTT.

The CDR3 is CASSLGDRGLGNTIYF. For the CDR3, the DNA is TGTGCCAGCAGCTTGGGTGACAGGGGGCTTGGAAACACCATATATTTT. This chain connects TRBV5-6 to TRBJ1-3, with 10 bases fitting TRBD1. With V trimmed by 0 bases and J by 3 bases, 3 bases remained unmatched. The CDR3 spans 16 residues. The germline CDR1 and CDR2 sequences are SGHDT and YYEEEE.

The chain is built from TRBV7-9 and TRBJ2-6, with D possibly TRBD2 on 6 matching bases. Germline V gene data show CDR1 as SEHNR and CDR2 as FQNEAQ (reference sequence). This CDR3 region has 16 residues. Trimming cost V 5 bases and J 3 bases, with 14 bases left between them. The CDR3 sequence: CASSPAGLYGANVLTF. CDR3 nucleotides: TGTGCCAGCAGCCCCGCGGGACTTTATGGGGCCAACGTCCTGACTTTC.

The chain has TRBV2 and TRBJ1-5; tentative D call: TRBD1 (6 bases). CDR1 and CDR2 from the germline V gene are SNHLY and FYNNEI. Trimming pared 8 bases from V and 2 bases from J, leaving 16 bases between. The CDR3 runs 15 residues. CDR3 sequence: CASRYRVSGNQPQHF. As DNA, the CDR3 is TGTGCCAGCCGATACAGGGTATCGGGCAATCAGCCCCAGCATTTT.